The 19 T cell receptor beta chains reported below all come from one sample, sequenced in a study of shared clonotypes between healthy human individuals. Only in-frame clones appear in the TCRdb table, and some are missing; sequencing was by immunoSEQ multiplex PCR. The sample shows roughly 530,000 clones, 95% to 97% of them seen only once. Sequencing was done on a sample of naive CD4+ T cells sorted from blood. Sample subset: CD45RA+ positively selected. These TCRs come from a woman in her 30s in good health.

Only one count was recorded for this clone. The CDR3 loop is CASSYSIHDNYGYTF. CDR3 in DNA: TGTGCCAGCAGTTACTCGATACACGATAACTATGGCTACACCTTC. This chain joins TRBV6-5 and TRBJ1-2; no firm D call. Germline-derived CDR1 and CDR2 are MNHEY and SVGAGI. The V gene lost 0 bases and the J gene lost 1 base, with 9 bases spanning the gap. CDR3 length: 15 residues.

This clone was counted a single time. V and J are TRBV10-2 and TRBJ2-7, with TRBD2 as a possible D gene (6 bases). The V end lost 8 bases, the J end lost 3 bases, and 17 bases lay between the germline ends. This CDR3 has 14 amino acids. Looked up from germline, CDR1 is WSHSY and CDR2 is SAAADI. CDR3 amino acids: CASSEAGRHYEQYF. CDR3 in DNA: TGCGCCAGCTCGGAAGCGGGCAGACACTACGAGCAGTACTTC.

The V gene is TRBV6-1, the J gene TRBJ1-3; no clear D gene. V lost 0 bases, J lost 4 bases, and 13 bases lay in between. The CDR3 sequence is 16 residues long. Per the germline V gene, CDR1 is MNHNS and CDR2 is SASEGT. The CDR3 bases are TGTGCCAGCAGTGAAGCCAACGGGCCCTGGGGAAACACCATATATTTT. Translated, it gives CASSEANGPWGNTIYF.

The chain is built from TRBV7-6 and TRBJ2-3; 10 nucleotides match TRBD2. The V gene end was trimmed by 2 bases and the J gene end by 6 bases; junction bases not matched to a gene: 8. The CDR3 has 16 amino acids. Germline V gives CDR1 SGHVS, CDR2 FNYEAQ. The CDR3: CASSLNLAGGDDTQYF. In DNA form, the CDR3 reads TGTGCCAGCAGCTTAAACTTAGCGGGAGGCGACGATACGCAGTATTTT.

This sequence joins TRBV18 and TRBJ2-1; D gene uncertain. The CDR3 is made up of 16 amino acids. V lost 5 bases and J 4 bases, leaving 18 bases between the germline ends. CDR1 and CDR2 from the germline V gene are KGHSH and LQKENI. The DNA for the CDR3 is TGTGCCAGCTCAAACGAGACCTCCCTCCGATACAATGAGCAGTTCTTC. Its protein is CASSNETSLRYNEQFF. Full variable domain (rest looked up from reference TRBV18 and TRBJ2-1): NAGVMQNPRHLVRRRGQEARLRCSPMKGHSHVYWYRQLPEEGLKFMVYLQKENIIDESGMPKERFSAEFPKEGPSILRIQQVVRGDSAAYFCASSNETSLRYNEQFFGPGTRLTVL.

This CDR3 is CASSLSPQGRLSSYEQYF. The CDR3 DNA reads TGTGCCAGCAGTTTATCACCCCAAGGGCGGCTAAGCTCCTACGAGCAGTACTTC. The genes are TRBV27 and TRBJ2-5; D gene uncertain. The end of the DNA fits TRBJ2-7 better, so the J call may be wrong. Germline CDR1 MNHEY, CDR2 SMNVEV (reference sequence). The CDR3 extends over 18 amino acids.

The CDR3 bases are TGTGCCAGCAGGCGACAGGGGGCCCAGGGGACTGAAGCTTTCTTT. Translated: CASRRQGAQGTEAFF. V is TRBV28 and J is TRBJ1-1; 10 nucleotides align to TRBD1. This CDR3 is built from 15 residues. V was clipped by 6 bases and J by 5 bases; unmatched bases: 9. The germline gives CDR1 MDHEN, CDR2 SYDVKM.

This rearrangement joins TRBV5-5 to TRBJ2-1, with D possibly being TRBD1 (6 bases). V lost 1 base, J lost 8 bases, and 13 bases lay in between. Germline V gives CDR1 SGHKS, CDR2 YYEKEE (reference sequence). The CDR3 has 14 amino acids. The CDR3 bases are TGTGCCAGCAGCTTGACCAGGGGTGGACATGAGCAGTTCTTC. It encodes CASSLTRGGHEQFF. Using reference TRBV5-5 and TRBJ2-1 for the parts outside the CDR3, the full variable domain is DAGVTQSPTHLIKTRGQQVTLRCSPISGHKSVSWYQQVLGQGPQFIFQYYEKEERGRGNFPDRFSARQFPNYSSELNVNALLLGDSALYLCASSLTRGGHEQFFGPGTRLTVL.

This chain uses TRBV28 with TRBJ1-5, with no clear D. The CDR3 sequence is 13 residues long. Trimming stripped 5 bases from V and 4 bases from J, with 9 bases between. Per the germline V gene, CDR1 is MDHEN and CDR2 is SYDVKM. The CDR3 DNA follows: TGTGCCAGCAGTCCCACCGTAAATCAGCCCCAGCATTTT. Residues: CASSPTVNQPQHF.

The CDR3 region has the DNA TGTGCCGCCAGTCTGGGACAGGAGGGAAACACCATATATTTT. Its translation: CAASLGQEGNTIYF. The rearrangement joins TRBV10-3 to TRBJ1-3; 8 positions agree with TRBD1. CDR1 and CDR2 from the germline V gene are ENHRY and SYGVKD. J gave up 4 bases and V 11 bases, and 10 bases lay outside the gene matches. This CDR3 is 14 amino acids long.

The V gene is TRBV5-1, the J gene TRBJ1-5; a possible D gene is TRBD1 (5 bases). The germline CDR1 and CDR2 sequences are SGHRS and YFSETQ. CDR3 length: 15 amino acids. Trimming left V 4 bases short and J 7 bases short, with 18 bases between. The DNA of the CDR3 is TGCGCCAGCAGCCGTACGGCGGGACCGGGCCAGCCCCAGCATTTT. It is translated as CASSRTAGPGQPQHF. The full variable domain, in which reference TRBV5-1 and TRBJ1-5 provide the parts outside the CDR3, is KAGVTQTPRYLIKTRGQQVTLSCSPISGHRSVSWYQQTPGQGLQFLFEYFSETQRNKGNFPGRFSGRQFSNSRSEMNVSTLELGDSALYLCASSRTAGPGQPQHFGDGTRLSIL.

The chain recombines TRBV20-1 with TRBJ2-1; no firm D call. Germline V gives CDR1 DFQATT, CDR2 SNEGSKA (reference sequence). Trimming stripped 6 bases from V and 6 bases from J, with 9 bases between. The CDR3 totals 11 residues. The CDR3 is CSAWWVNEQFF. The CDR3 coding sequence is TGCAGTGCGTGGTGGGTCAATGAGCAGTTCTTC.

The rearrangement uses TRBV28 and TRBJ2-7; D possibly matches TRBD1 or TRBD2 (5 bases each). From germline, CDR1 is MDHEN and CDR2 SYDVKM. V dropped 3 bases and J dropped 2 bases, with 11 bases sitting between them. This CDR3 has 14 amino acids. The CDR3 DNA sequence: TGTGCCAGCAGTTTCCTCCGAGGGGCCTACGAGCAGTACTTC. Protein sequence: CASSFLRGAYEQYF.

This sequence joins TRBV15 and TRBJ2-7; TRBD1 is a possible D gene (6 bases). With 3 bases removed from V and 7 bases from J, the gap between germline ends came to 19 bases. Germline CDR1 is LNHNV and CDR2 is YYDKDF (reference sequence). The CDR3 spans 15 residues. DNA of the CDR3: TGTGCCACCAGCAGGCAGGGGTTAGAAGGTTATGAGCAGTACTTC. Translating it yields CATSRQGLEGYEQYF.

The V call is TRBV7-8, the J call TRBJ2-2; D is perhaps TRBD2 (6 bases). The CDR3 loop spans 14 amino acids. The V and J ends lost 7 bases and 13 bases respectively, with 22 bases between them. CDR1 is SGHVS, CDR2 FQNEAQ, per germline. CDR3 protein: CASKIGGVYSPLFF. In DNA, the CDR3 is TGTGCCAGCAAAATCGGGGGAGTTTATTCCCCGCTGTTTTTT.

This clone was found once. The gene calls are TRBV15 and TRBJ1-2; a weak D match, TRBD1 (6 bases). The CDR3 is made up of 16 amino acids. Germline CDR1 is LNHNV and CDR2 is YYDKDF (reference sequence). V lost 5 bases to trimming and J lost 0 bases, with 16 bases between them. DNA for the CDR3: TGTGCCACCAGCGGAGGGGGTGGAGGTCCTAACTATGGCTACACCTTC. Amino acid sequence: CATSGGGGGPNYGYTF.

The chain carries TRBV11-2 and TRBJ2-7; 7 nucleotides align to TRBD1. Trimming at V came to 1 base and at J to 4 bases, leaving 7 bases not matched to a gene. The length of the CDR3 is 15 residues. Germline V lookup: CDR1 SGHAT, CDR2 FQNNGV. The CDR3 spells CASSLGGTASYEQYF. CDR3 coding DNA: TGTGCCAGCAGCTTAGGGGGGACAGCCTCTTACGAGCAGTACTTC.

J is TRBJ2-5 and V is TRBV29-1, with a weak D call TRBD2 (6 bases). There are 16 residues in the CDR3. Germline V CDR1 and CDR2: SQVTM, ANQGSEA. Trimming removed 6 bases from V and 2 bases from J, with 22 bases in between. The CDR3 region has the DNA TGCAGCGTCCAACGCGTAATTGGTGCGGGGCAAGAGACCCAGTACTTC. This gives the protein CSVQRVIGAGQETQYF.

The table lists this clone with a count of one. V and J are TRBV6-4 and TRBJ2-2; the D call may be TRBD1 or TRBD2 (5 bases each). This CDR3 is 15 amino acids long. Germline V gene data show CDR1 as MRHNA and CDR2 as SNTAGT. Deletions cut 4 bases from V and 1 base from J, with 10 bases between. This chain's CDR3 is CASSATGGNTGELFF. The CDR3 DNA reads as TGTGCCAGCAGTGCTACTGGGGGGAACACCGGGGAGCTGTTTTTT.